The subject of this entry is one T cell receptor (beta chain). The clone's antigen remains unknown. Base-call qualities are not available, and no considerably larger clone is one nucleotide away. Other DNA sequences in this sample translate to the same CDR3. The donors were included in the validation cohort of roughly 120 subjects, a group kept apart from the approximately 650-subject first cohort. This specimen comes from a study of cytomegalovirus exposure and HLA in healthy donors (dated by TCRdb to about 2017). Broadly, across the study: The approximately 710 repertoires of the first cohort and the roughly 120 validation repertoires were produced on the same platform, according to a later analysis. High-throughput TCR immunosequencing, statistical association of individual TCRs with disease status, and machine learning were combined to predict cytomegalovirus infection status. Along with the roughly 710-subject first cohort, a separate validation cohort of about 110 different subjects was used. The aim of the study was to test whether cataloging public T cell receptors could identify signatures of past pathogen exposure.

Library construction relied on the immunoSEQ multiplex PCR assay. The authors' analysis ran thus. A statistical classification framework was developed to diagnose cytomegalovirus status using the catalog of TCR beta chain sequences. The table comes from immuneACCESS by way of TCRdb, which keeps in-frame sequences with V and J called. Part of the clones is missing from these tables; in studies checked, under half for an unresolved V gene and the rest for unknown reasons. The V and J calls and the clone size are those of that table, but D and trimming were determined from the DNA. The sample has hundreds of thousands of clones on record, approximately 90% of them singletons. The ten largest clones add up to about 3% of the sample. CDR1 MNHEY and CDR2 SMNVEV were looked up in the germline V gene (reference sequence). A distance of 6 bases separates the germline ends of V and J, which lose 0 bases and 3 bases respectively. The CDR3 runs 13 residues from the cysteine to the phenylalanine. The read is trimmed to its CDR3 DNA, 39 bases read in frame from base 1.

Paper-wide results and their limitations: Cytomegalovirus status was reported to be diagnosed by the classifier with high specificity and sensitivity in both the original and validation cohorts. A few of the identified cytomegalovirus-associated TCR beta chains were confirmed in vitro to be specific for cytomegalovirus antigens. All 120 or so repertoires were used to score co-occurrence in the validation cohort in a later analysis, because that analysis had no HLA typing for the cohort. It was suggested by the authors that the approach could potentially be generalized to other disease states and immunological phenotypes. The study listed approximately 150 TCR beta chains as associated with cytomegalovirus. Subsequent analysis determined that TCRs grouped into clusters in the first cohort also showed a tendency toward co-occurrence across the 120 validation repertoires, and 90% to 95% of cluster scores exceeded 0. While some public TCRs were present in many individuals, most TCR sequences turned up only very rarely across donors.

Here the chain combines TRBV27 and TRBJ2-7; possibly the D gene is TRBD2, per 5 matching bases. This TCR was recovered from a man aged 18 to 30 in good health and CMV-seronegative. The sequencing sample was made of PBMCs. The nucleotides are TGTGCCAGCAGTTTATCCCGGGACTACGAGCAGTACTTC. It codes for CASSLSRDYEQYF.